One sample yielded the 20 T cell receptor beta chains listed below, sequenced in a study of molecular identifiers for immune sequencing clone quantification. TCRdb used MiXCR to reprocess the PCR reads, holding one entry per CDR3 protein. The sample holds 350,000 or so distinct CDR3 sequences, around 21% seen once. The sample comprised naive CD8+ T cells from blood, with Jurkat cell RNA spiked in. Sample subset: FACS-sorted CD8+CD4-CCR7+CD45RA+ naive T cells. The receptors shown here come from a human donor in good health. Some libraries in this study had Jurkat cell RNA spiked in.

The chain recombines TRBV28 with TRBJ1-1; tentatively, D is TRBD1 (5 bases). There are 13 residues in the CDR3. V was trimmed by 5 bases and J by 7 bases, leaving 14 bases between them. CDR1 MDHEN and CDR2 SYDVKM come from the germline V gene. For the CDR3, the DNA is TGTGCCAGCAGTGTTGCGACAGTACATGAAGCTTTCTTT. Encoded protein: CASSVATVHEAFF.

This clonotype was found many times. This sequence joins TRBV4-3 and TRBJ2-6; D may be TRBD1 (5 bases). The CDR3 sequence is 16 residues long. V was shortened by 0 bases and J by 4 bases, with 10 bases between the two germline ends. Per the germline V gene, CDR1 is LGHNA and CDR2 is YSLEER. The DNA for the CDR3 is TGCGCCAGCAGCCAAGATCAAGGGGCGGGGGCCAACGTCCTGACTTTC. This codes for CASSQDQGAGANVLTF.

This clonotype has at least ten counts. This chain connects TRBV12-3 or TRBV12-4 to TRBJ2-7; 8 positions match TRBD1. With V trimmed by 5 bases and J by 1 base, 10 bases remained unmatched. This CDR3 has 16 amino acids. The CDR3, as DNA: TGTGCCAGCAGTCCGATGACAGGGGTCGTTTCCTACGAGCAGTACTTC. It codes for CASSPMTGVVSYEQYF.

This chain connects TRBV20-1 to TRBJ2-7; possibly TRBD1 or TRBD2 for D (5 bases each). The V and J ends lost 6 bases and 2 bases respectively, with 14 bases between them. This CDR3 has 13 residues. Per germline, CDR1 DFQATT and CDR2 SNEGSKA (reference sequence). This chain's CDR3 is CSASRDPPYEQYF. CDR3 sequence (DNA): TGCAGTGCAAGCCGGGACCCCCCCTACGAGCAGTACTTC.

This clonotype was observed many times. This chain connects TRBV7-2 to TRBJ2-7; D is undetermined. CDR1 and CDR2 (germline): SGHTA, FQGNSA. There are 15 residues in the CDR3. V was clipped by 4 bases and J by 3 bases, with 16 bases between them. The CDR3, as DNA: TGTGCCAGCAGCTCCGGACGGATAACGTACTACGAGCAGTACTTC. Its protein is CASSSGRITYYEQYF.

This clonotype was recorded many times. This rearrangement joins TRBV28 to TRBJ1-5, with 9 bases identical to TRBD1. Germline V gives CDR1 MDHEN, CDR2 SYDVKM. This CDR3 is built from 14 residues. The V and J ends lost 4 bases and 7 bases, in that order; junction bases with no gene match: 5. CDR3 residues: CASSSGQGQQPQHF. The CDR3, as DNA: TGTGCCAGCAGTTCGGGACAGGGCCAACAGCCCCAGCATTTT.

This clonotype was picked up many times. The chain combines TRBV19 with TRBJ2-1; D gene uncertain. V lost 3 bases and J 0 bases, leaving 12 bases between the germline ends. Per germline, CDR1 LNHDA and CDR2 SQIVND (reference sequence). There are 16 residues in the CDR3. Written as DNA, the CDR3 is TGTGCCAGTAGTATGGGTGGAAGAAGCTCCTACAATGAGCAGTTCTTC. Translating it yields CASSMGGRSSYNEQFF. Based on the CDR3 plus reference TRBV19 and TRBJ2-1, the full variable domain is DGGITQSPKYLFRKEGQNVTLSCEQNLNHDAMYWYRQDPGQGLRLIYYSQIVNDFQKGDIAEGYSVSREKKESFPLTVTSAQKNPTAFYLCASSMGGRSSYNEQFFGPGTRLTVL.

This clonotype occurred a few times. The rearrangement joins TRBV27 to TRBJ2-1; D may correspond to TRBD1 or TRBD2 (6 bases each). This CDR3 comprises 14 residues. Germline-derived CDR1 and CDR2 are MNHEY and SMNVEV (reference sequence). The ends were cut back, 5 bases at V and 7 bases at J, with 15 bases in the middle. CDR3 sequence: CASSPGGGLNEQFF. DNA for the CDR3: TGTGCCAGCAGTCCCGGAGGGGGGCTGAATGAGCAGTTCTTC.

This clonotype has ten or more counts. This chain joins TRBV4-1 and TRBJ1-4, with a possible D match to TRBD1 (5 bases). V lost 3 bases, J lost 5 bases, and 16 bases lay in between. The CDR3 is made up of 16 amino acids. From germline, CDR1 is MGHRA and CDR2 YSYEKL. The CDR3 sequence is CASSQGDLLPNEKLFF. DNA for the CDR3: TGCGCCAGCAGCCAGGGGGACCTGCTCCCGAATGAAAAACTGTTTTTT.

This clonotype was picked up many times. The chain combines TRBV2 with TRBJ2-2; TRBD2 matches 7 bases. The CDR3 is made up of 15 amino acids. Germline V gene data show CDR1 as SNHLY and CDR2 as FYNNEI. The junction had 7 bases not matched to a gene; V was cut back by 7 bases and J by 2 bases. CDR3 bases: TGTGCCAGCACCCCCGGGACTACCAACACCGGGGAGCTGTTTTTT. This sequence encodes CASTPGTTNTGELFF.

The rearrangement joins TRBV20-1 to TRBJ2-7, with unresolved D. Looked up from germline, CDR1 is DFQATT and CDR2 is SNEGSKA (reference sequence). The CDR3 runs to 13 residues. V lost 3 bases, J lost 4 bases, and 13 bases lay in between. The CDR3: CSASGRDTYEQYF. CDR3 in DNA: TGCAGTGCTAGTGGTAGGGATACGTACGAGCAGTACTTC.

In its sample, this clonotype was seen many times. The CDR3 loop reads CASAMGQGSYEQYF. The CDR3, as DNA: TGTGCCAGCGCCATGGGACAGGGCTCCTACGAGCAGTACTTC. The rearrangement links TRBV6-5 to TRBJ2-7, with 9 bases identical to TRBD1. CDR3 length: 14 residues. The trim removed 8 bases at V and 0 bases at J, leaving 5 bases unmatched. The germline CDR1 and CDR2 sequences are MNHEY and SVGAGI.

V and J are TRBV2 and TRBJ1-1, with unresolved D. The CDR3 is 14 amino acids. V lost 6 bases to trimming and J lost 1 base, with 12 bases between them. Germline loops: CDR1 SNHLY, CDR2 FYNNEI. CDR3 DNA: TGTGCCAGCAGGGACTCAGCGGGGAACACTGAAGCTTTCTTT. Its translation: CASRDSAGNTEAFF.

Notes on this clonotype: The junction and the germline gene differ at one end; a read error may be behind it. CDR3 coding DNA: TGTGCCTGGTGGAAAGCGGGGGGGCTTGATGAGCAGGTCTTC. This translates into CAWWKAGGLDEQVF. The rearrangement joins TRBV30 to TRBJ2-1, with 10 bases that match TRBD2. Looked up from germline, CDR1 is GTSNPN and CDR2 is SVGIG (reference sequence). CDR3 size: 14 residues.

In regard to this clonotype: One base away lies a much larger clone, so this may be a sequencing read error. The CDR3 nucleotides are TGCAGCGTTCGTCCCCCAGGGTGCTCAGATACGCAGTATTTT. Translated: CSVRPPGCSDTQYF. The chain is built from TRBV29-1 and TRBJ2-3; a possible D gene is TRBD1 (5 bases). The V gene's germline CDR1 is SQVTM and CDR2 ANQGSEA. Trimming removed 5 bases from V and 4 bases from J, with 16 bases in between. This CDR3 has 14 amino acids.

This clonotype was observed many times. The chain employs TRBV27 and TRBJ1-5; weak D call: TRBD1 (5 bases). CDR3 length: 15 residues. Germline CDR1 is MNHEY and CDR2 is SMNVEV (reference sequence). Trimming took 3 bases from V and 0 from J, leaving 9 bases between them. Here the CDR3 DNA reads TGTGCCAGCAGTTTGACAGTCGGTAGCAATCAGCCCCAGCATTTT. This translates into CASSLTVGSNQPQHF.

This clonotype was seen only a few times. This chain links TRBV12-3 or TRBV12-4 with TRBJ1-1; a possible D gene is TRBD1 (6 bases). The CDR3 contains 15 residues. Trimming left V 5 bases short and J 0 bases short, with 13 bases between. The CDR3 DNA sequence: TGTGCCAGCAGTCCTCGGACAGTCATGAACACTGAAGCTTTCTTT. Translated: CASSPRTVMNTEAFF.

On this clonotype itself: A read error may explain this, as a much larger clone is one base away. The chain employs TRBV6-5 and TRBJ2-7, with D perhaps being TRBD1 or TRBD2 (5 bases each). Germline V gene data show CDR1 as MNHEY and CDR2 as SVGAGI. This CDR3 has 12 amino acids. Trimming stripped 8 bases from V and 6 bases from J, with 14 bases between. This CDR3 reads CASGTLRGEQYF. For the CDR3, the DNA is TGTGCCAGCGGTACCTTGAGGGGCGAGCAGTACTTC.

With respect to this clonotype: A read error is possible here, since a much larger clone lies one base away. V is TRBV4-3 and J is TRBJ2-7; D possibly uses TRBD1 or TRBD2 (5 bases each). Germline V gives CDR1 LGHNA, CDR2 YSLEER. CDR3 length: 18 residues. V lost 0 bases to trimming and J lost 6 bases, with 24 bases between them. The CDR3 is CASSQERAMSVGGPEQYF. The DNA for the CDR3 is TGCGCCAGCAGCCAAGAGCGCGCGATGTCAGTTGGGGGTCCCGAGCAGTACTTC.

In this sample, this clonotype turned up a few times. The missing conserved phenylalanine or tryptophan at the end of this CDR3 makes a read error likely. The V call is TRBV7-6, the J call TRBJ2-7; 10 bases agree with TRBD2. This CDR3 is built from 16 residues. The V gene's germline CDR1 is SGHVS and CDR2 FNYEAQ. Trimming cost V 1 base and J 1 base; bases outside gene matches: 4. The CDR3 bases are TGTGCCAGCAGCTTAGAACCAGCGGGAGGGTCCTACGAGCAGTACCTC. It codes for CASSLEPAGGSYEQYL.